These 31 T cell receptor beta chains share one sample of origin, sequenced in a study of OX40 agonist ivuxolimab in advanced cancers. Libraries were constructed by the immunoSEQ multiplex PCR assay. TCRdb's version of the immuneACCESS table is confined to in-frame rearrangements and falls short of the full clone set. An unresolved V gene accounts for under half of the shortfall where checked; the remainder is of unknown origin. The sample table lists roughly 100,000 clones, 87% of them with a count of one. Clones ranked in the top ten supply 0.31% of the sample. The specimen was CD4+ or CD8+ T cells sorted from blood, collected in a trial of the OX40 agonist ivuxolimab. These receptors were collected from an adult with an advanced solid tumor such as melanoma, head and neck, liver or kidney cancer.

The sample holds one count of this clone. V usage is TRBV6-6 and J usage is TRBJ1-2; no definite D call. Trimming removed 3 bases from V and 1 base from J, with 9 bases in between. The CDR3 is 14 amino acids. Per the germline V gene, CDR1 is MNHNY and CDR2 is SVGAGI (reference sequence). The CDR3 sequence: CASSYKAHNYGYTF. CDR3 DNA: TGTGCCAGCAGTTATAAGGCGCATAACTATGGCTACACCTTC.

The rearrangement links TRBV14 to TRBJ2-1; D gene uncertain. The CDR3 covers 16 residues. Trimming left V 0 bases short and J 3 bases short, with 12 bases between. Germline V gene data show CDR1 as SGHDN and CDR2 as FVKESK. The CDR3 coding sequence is TGTGCCAGCAGCCAAGAGCGTCAGGATTACTACAATGAGCAGTTCTTC. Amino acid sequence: CASSQERQDYYNEQFF.

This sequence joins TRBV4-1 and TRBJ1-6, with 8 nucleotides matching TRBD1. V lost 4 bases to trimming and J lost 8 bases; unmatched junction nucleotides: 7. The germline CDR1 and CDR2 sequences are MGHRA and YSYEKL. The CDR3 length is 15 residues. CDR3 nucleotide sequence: TGCGCCAGCAGCCCTAGGACAGGGTCTGATTCACCCCTCCACTTT. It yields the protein CASSPRTGSDSPLHF.

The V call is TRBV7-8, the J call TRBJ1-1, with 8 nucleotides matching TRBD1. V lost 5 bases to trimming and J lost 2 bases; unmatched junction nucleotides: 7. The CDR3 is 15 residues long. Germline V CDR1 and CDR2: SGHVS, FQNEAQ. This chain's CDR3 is CASSKTTGVNTEAFF. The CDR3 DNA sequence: TGTGCCAGCAGCAAAACGACAGGGGTCAACACTGAAGCTTTCTTT.

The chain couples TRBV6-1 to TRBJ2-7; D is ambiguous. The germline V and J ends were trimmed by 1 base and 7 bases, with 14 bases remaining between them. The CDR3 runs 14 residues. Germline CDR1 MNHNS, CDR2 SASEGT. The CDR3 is CASSEGSRSQEQYF. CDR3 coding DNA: TGTGCCAGCAGTGAAGGGTCTAGGTCCCAGGAGCAGTACTTC.

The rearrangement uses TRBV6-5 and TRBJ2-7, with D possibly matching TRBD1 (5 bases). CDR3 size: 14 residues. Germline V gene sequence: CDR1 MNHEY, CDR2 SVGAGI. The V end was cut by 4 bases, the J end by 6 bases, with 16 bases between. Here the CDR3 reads CASSLSSWGGEQYF. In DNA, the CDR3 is TGTGCCAGCAGTTTGAGTAGCTGGGGCGGCGAGCAGTACTTC.

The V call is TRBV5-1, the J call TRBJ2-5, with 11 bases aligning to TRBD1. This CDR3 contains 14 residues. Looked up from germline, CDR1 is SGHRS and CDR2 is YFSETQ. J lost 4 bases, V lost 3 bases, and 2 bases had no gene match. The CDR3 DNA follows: TGCGCCAGCAGCTGGGGGACAGGGGGAGAGACCCAGTACTTC. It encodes CASSWGTGGETQYF.

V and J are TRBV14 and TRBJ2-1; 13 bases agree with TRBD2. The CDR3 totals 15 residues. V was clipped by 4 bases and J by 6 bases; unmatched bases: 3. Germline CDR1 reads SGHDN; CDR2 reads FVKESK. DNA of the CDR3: TGTGCCAGCAGCCGCGGGACTAGCGGGGTCAATGAGCAGTTCTTC. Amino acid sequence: CASSRGTSGVNEQFF.

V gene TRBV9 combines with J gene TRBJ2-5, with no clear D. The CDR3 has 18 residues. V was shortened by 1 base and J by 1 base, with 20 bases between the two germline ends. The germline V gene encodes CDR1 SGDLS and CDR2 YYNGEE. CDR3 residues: CASSVQSSPGFGQETQYF. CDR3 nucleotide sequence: TGTGCCAGCAGCGTACAATCCTCCCCCGGGTTCGGCCAAGAGACCCAGTACTTC.

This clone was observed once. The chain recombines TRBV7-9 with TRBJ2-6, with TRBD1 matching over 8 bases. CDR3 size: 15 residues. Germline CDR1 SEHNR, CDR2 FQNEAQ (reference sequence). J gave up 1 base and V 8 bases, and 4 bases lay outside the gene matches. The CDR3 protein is CASQGAFSGANVLTF. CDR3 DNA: TGTGCCAGCCAGGGGGCCTTTTCTGGGGCCAACGTCCTGACTTTC.

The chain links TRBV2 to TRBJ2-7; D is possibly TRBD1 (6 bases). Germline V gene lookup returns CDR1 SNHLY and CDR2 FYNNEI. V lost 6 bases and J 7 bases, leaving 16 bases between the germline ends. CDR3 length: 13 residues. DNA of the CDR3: TGTGCCAGCAGGACCGGGACACGGCCGGAGCAGTACTTC. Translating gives CASRTGTRPEQYF.

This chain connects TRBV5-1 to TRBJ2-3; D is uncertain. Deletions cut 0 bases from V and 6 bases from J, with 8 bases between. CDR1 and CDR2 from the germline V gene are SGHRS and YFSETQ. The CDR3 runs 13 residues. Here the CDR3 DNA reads TGCGCCAGCAGCTTGGACGAGCCCGATACGCAGTATTTT. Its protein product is CASSLDEPDTQYF.

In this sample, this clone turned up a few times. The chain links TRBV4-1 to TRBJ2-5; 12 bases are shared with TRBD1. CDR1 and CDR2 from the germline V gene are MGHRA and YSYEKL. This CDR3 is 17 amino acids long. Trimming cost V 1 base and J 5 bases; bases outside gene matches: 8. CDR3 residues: CASSQGGTGGAGETQYF. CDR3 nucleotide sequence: TGCGCCAGCAGCCAAGGGGGGACAGGGGGCGCCGGGGAGACCCAGTACTTC.

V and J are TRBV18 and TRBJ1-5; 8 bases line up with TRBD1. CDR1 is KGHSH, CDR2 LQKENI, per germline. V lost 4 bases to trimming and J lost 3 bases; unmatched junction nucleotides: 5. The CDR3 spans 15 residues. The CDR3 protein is CASSHTDRVNQPQHF. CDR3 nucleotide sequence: TGTGCCAGCTCACATACGGACAGGGTCAATCAGCCCCAGCATTTT. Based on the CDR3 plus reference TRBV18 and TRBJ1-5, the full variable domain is NAGVMQNPRHLVRRRGQEARLRCSPMKGHSHVYWYRQLPEEGLKFMVYLQKENIIDESGMPKERFSAEFPKEGPSILRIQQVVRGDSAAYFCASSHTDRVNQPQHFGDGTRLSIL.

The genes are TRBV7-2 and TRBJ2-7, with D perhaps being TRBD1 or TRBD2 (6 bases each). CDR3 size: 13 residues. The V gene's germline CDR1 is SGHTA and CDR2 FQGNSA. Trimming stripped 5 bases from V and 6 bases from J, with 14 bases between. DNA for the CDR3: TGTGCCAGCAGCAGGAGGGGGAGCCGCGAGCAGTACTTC. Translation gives CASSRRGSREQYF.

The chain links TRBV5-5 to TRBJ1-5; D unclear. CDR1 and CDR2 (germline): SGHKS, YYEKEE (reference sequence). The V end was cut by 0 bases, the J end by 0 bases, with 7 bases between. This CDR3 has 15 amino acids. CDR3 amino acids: CASSLGPFSNQPQHF. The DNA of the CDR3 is TGTGCCAGCAGCTTGGGACCGTTTAGCAATCAGCCCCAGCATTTT. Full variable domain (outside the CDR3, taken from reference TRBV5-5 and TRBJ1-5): DAGVTQSPTHLIKTRGQQVTLRCSPISGHKSVSWYQQVLGQGPQFIFQYYEKEERGRGNFPDRFSARQFPNYSSELNVNALLLGDSALYLCASSLGPFSNQPQHFGDGTRLSIL.

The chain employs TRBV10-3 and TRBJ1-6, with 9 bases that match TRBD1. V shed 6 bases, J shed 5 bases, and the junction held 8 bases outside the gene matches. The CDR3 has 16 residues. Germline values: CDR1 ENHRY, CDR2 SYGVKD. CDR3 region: CAIRPGTGNDNSPLHF. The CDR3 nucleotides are TGTGCCATCAGGCCCGGGACAGGGAACGATAATTCACCCCTCCACTTT.

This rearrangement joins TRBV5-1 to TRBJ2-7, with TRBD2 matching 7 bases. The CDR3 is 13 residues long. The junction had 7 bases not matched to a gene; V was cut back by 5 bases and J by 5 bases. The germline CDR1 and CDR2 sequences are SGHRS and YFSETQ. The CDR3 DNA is TGCGCCAGCAGTGACCTCCGGGGGGACGAGCAGTACTTC. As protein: CASSDLRGDEQYF.

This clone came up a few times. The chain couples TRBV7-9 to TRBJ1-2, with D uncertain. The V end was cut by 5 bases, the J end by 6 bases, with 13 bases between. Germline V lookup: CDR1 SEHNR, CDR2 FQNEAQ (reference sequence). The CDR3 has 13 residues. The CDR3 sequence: CASSLGLRDGYTF. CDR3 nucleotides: TGTGCCAGCAGCCTCGGGCTTAGGGATGGCTACACCTTC.

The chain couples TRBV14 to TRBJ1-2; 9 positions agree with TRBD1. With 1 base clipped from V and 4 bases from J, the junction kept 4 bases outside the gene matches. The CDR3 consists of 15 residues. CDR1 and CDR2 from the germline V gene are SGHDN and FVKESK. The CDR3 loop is CASSQGRDRAYGYTF. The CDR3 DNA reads TGTGCCAGCAGCCAAGGAAGGGACAGGGCCTATGGCTACACCTTC.

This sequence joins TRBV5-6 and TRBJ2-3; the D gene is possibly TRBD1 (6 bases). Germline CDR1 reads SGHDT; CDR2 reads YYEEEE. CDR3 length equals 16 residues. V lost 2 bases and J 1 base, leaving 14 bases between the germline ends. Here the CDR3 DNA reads TGTGCCAGCAGCTTACGGACAGCCCTGGGCACAGATACGCAGTATTTT. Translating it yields CASSLRTALGTDTQYF.

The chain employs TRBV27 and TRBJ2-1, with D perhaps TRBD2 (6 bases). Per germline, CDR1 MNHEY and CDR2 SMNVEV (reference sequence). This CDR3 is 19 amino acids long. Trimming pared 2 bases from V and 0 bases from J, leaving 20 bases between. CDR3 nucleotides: TGTGCCAGCAGTTTAAGTTTGGCCTTCACGGGGGTCTCCTACAATGAGCAGTTCTTC. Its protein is CASSLSLAFTGVSYNEQFF.

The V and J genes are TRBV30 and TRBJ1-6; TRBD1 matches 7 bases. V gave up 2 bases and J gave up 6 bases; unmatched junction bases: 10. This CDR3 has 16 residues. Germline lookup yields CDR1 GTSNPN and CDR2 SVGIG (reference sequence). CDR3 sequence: CAWSTVGGLVNSPLHF. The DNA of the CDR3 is TGTGCCTGGAGTACCGTAGGGGGCCTGGTTAATTCACCCCTCCACTTT.

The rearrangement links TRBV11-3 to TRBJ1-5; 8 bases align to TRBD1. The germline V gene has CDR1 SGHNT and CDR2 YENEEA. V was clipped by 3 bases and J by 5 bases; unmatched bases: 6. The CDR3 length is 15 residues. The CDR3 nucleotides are TGTGCCAGCAGCTTTAGGGACAGGAGTTATCAGCCCCAGCATTTT. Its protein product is CASSFRDRSYQPQHF.

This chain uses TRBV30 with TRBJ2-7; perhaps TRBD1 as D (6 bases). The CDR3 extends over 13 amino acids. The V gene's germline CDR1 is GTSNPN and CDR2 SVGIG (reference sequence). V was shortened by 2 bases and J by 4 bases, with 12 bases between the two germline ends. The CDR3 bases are TGTGCCTGGAGTCCCGGACAGCAATACGAGCAGTACTTC. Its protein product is CAWSPGQQYEQYF.

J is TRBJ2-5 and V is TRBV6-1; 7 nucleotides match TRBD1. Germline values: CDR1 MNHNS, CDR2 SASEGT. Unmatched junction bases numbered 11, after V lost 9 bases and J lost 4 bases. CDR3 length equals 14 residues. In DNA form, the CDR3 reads TGTGCCAGTTACCCGGGACAGTTCACAGAGACCCAGTACTTC. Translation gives CASYPGQFTETQYF.

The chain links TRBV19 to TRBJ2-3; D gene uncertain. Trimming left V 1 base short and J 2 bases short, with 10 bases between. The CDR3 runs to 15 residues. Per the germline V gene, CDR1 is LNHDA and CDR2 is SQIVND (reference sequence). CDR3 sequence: CASSIGVRDTDTQYF. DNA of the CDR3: TGTGCCAGTAGTATAGGGGTAAGGGACACAGATACGCAGTATTTT.

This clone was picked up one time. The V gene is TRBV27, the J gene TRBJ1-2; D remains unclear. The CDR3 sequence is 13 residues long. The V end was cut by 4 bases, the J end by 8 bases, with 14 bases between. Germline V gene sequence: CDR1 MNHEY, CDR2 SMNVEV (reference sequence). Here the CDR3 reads CASSWTRRGGYTF. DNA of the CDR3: TGTGCCAGCAGTTGGACCCGGCGTGGGGGCTACACCTTC.

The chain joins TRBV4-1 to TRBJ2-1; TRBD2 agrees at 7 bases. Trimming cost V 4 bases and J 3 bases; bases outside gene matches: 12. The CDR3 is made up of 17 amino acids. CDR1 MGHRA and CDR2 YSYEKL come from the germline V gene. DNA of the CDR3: TGCGCCAGCAGCCCGGCCCCTACTAGCGCCTACTACAATGAGCAGTTCTTC. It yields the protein CASSPAPTSAYYNEQFF.

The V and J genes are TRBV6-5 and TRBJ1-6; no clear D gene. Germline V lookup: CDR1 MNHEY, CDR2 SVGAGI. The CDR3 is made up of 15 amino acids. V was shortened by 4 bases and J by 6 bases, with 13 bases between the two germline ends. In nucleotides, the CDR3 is TGTGCCAGCAGTTCCGGGAACTTAAGTAATTCACCCCTCCACTTT. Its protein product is CASSSGNLSNSPLHF.

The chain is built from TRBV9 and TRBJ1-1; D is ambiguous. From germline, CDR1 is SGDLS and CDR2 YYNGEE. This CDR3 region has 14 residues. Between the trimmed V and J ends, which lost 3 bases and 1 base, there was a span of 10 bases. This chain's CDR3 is CASSEQHRNTEAFF. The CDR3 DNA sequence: TGTGCCAGCAGCGAACAACATCGGAACACTGAAGCTTTCTTT.